Presented here are 21 T cell receptor beta chains from one specimen sequenced in a study of T cell responses to AZD1222 COVID-19 vaccine. Clones were read by immunoSEQ multiplex PCR, and TCRdb kept only the in-frame ones, dropping some. Of approximately 50,000 clones listed, approximately 89% are singletons. The source was peripheral blood, collected on day 0 of MenACWY control vaccination. The receptors stem from an adult in good health.

The chain uses TRBV18 and TRBJ1-2; 7 nucleotides match TRBD1. This CDR3 region has 15 residues. The germline V gene encodes CDR1 KGHSH and CDR2 LQKENI. The trim removed 2 bases at V and 4 bases at J, leaving 7 bases unmatched. The DNA for the CDR3 is TGTGCCAGCTCACCAACAAACCAGGGGGTCTATGGCTACACCTTC. Its protein is CASSPTNQGVYGYTF.

The rearrangement links TRBV4-3 to TRBJ1-2; possibly TRBD1 for D (6 bases). From germline, CDR1 is LGHNA and CDR2 YSLEER. The CDR3 spans 16 residues. The V end was cut by 0 bases, the J end by 3 bases, with 14 bases between. The CDR3 is CASSQDRRGAYYGYTF. The CDR3 DNA follows: TGCGCCAGCAGCCAAGACCGGCGGGGGGCTTACTATGGCTACACCTTC.

V is TRBV18 and J is TRBJ2-3; either TRBD1 or TRBD2 may supply D (6 bases each). Germline assignment: CDR1 KGHSH and CDR2 LQKENI. CDR3 length: 15 residues. The ends were cut back, 4 bases at V and 4 bases at J, with 15 bases in the middle. The CDR3 is CASSRGALDADTQYF. CDR3 in DNA: TGTGCCAGCTCACGGGGGGCCCTTGACGCAGATACGCAGTATTTT.

This sequence joins TRBV6-6 and TRBJ1-5, with 9 bases matching TRBD1. The V segment lost 4 bases and the J segment 3 bases; nucleotides outside the gene matches: 7. The CDR3 consists of 16 residues. Germline CDR1 is MNHNY and CDR2 is SVGAGI (reference sequence). This CDR3 is CASSWRGQGDNQPQHF. The CDR3 nucleotides are TGTGCCAGCAGTTGGCGGGGACAGGGTGACAATCAGCCCCAGCATTTT.

The count of this clone is one. The chain combines TRBV4-1 with TRBJ1-2; a weak D match, TRBD1 (5 bases). V shed 0 bases and J shed 6 bases, with 14 bases lying between them. This CDR3 has 15 amino acids. Germline V CDR1 and CDR2: MGHRA, YSYEKL. The CDR3 bases are TGCGCCAGCAGCCAAGATCGCCAGGGAACTAATGGCTACACCTTC. Its translation: CASSQDRQGTNGYTF.

The chain has TRBV7-2 and TRBJ2-1, with TRBD2 identical over 12 bases. Trimming cost V 1 base and J 7 bases; bases outside gene matches: 2. Germline loops: CDR1 SGHTA, CDR2 FQGNSA. This CDR3 contains 15 residues. The CDR3: CASSLGLAGVNEQFF. CDR3 coding DNA: TGTGCCAGCAGCTTAGGACTAGCGGGAGTGAATGAGCAGTTCTTC.

The chain carries TRBV28 and TRBJ1-5, with D tentatively TRBD1 (5 bases). Germline V gene data show CDR1 as MDHEN and CDR2 as SYDVKM. There are 18 residues in the CDR3. The V and J ends lost 1 base and 2 bases respectively, with 18 bases between them. The CDR3: CASSLSTMGPLGNQPQHF. The CDR3 DNA follows: TGTGCCAGCAGTTTATCTACTATGGGGCCTTTGGGCAATCAGCCCCAGCATTTT. Drawing the rest from reference TRBV28 and TRBJ1-5, the complete variable domain is DVKVTQSSRYLVKRTGEKVFLECVQDMDHENMFWYRQDPGLGLRLIYFSYDVKMKEKGDIPEGYSVSREKKERFSLILESASTNQTSMYLCASSLSTMGPLGNQPQHFGDGTRLSIL.

The chain uses TRBV28 and TRBJ2-5; the D gene is possibly TRBD1 (7 bases). The V end lost 9 bases, the J end lost 2 bases, and 19 bases lay between the germline ends. The length of the CDR3 is 15 residues. Germline CDR1 is MDHEN and CDR2 is SYDVKM. The CDR3 region has the DNA TGTGCCAGACTCGTATGCGGGACAGATCAAGAGACCCAGTACTTC. As protein: CARLVCGTDQETQYF.

This chain joins TRBV9 and TRBJ1-2, with a tentative D call TRBD1 (6 bases). There are 13 residues in the CDR3. Between the trimmed V and J ends, which lost 4 bases and 4 bases, there was a span of 11 bases. The germline V gene has CDR1 SGDLS and CDR2 YYNGEE. CDR3 amino acids: CASSLGGSYGYTF. The CDR3 bases are TGTGCCAGCAGCTTAGGGGGGAGCTATGGCTACACCTTC. The full variable domain, with the rest looked up from reference TRBV9 and TRBJ1-2, is DSGVTQTPKHLITATGQRVTLRCSPRSGDLSVYWYQQSLDQGLQFLIQYYNGEERAKGNILERFSAQQFPDLHSELNLSSLELGDSALYFCASSLGGSYGYTFGSGTRLTVV.

V usage is TRBV27 and J usage is TRBJ2-1; 12 bases line up with TRBD2. From germline, CDR1 is MNHEY and CDR2 SMNVEV (reference sequence). J lost 9 bases, V lost 2 bases, and 5 bases had no gene match. This CDR3 is built from 15 residues. The DNA for the CDR3 is TGTGCCAGCAGTTTACGACTAGCGGGAGAGGTTGAGCAGTTCTTC. This gives the protein CASSLRLAGEVEQFF.

The CDR3 DNA reads as TGTGCCAGCAGCTTAGCGCAGTCAGGGTTTGGCTACACCTTC. Translating it yields CASSLAQSGFGYTF. This chain connects TRBV7-9 to TRBJ1-2, with TRBD1 as a possible D gene (5 bases). V dropped 0 bases and J dropped 7 bases, with 12 bases sitting between them. The CDR3 extends over 14 amino acids. CDR1 and CDR2 (germline): SEHNR, FQNEAQ (reference sequence).

In nucleotides, the CDR3 is TGTGCCAGCAGTTACCCCCTAGCGGGACTCTACAATGAGCAGTTCTTC. This gives the protein CASSYPLAGLYNEQFF. The chain links TRBV6-2 or TRBV6-3 to TRBJ2-1; TRBD2 matches 9 bases. Trimming removed 2 bases from V and 3 bases from J; junction bases left unmatched: 5. Per the germline V gene, CDR1 is MNHEY and CDR2 is SVGEGT. The CDR3 covers 16 residues.

The chain recombines TRBV18 with TRBJ1-5, with D maybe TRBD1 (6 bases). V lost 0 bases, J lost 1 base, and 7 bases lay in between. The CDR3 totals 15 residues. CDR1 is KGHSH and CDR2 is LQKENI in the germline V gene. CDR3 nucleotide sequence: TGTGCCAGCTCACCACCCGGACAGAGCAATCAGCCCCAGCATTTT. Its translation is CASSPPGQSNQPQHF.

This chain connects TRBV6-5 to TRBJ2-7, with 12 nucleotides matching TRBD2. Germline V gene data show CDR1 as MNHEY and CDR2 as SVGAGI. The CDR3 loop spans 15 amino acids. Germline trimming cut 8 bases from V and 5 bases from J; bases unmatched to any gene: 10. CDR3 amino acids: CASHSTSGRSNEQYF. The CDR3 DNA follows: TGTGCCAGCCATTCTACTAGCGGGAGGAGTAACGAGCAGTACTTC.

The J gene is TRBJ1-5, the V gene TRBV10-3, with D hard to call. The length of the CDR3 is 12 residues. Deletions cut 4 bases from V and 2 bases from J, with 3 bases between. Germline values: CDR1 ENHRY, CDR2 SYGVKD. CDR3 nucleotide sequence: TGTGCCATCAGTGTAGGCAATCAGCCCCAGCATTTT. This translates into CAISVGNQPQHF.

The chain uses TRBV28 and TRBJ1-4, with no clear D. This CDR3 is built from 12 residues. Per germline, CDR1 MDHEN and CDR2 SYDVKM. Between the trimmed V and J ends, which lost 4 bases and 8 bases, there was a span of 8 bases. CDR3 residues: CASSSLIEKLFF. DNA for the CDR3: TGTGCCAGCAGTTCCTTGATAGAAAAACTGTTTTTT.

Only a few counts were recorded for this clone. V gene TRBV27 combines with J gene TRBJ2-1, with D tentatively TRBD1 (5 bases). Germline CDR1 and CDR2: MNHEY and SMNVEV (reference sequence). This CDR3 spans 16 amino acids. The V and J ends lost 5 bases and 10 bases respectively, with 24 bases between them. The CDR3 DNA reads as TGTGCCAGCAGTAGAGATGGACGGCAGGGATCATGGGAGCAGTTCTTC. Protein product: CASSRDGRQGSWEQFF.

Worth noting for this clone: Other DNA sequences in the sample encode the same CDR3. This chain links TRBV18 with TRBJ2-7, with 11 bases lining up with TRBD1. CDR3 size: 15 residues. V gave up 3 bases and J gave up 2 bases; unmatched junction bases: 3. CDR1 is KGHSH and CDR2 is LQKENI in the germline V gene. CDR3 region: CASSPGTGGAYEQYF. The DNA for the CDR3 is TGTGCCAGCTCACCCGGGACAGGGGGAGCCTACGAGCAGTACTTC.

This clone showed up just once. V is TRBV11-2 and J is TRBJ2-1; 8 nucleotides match TRBD2. Germline V gene sequence: CDR1 SGHAT, CDR2 FQNNGV. The CDR3 is 16 amino acids. The junction had 10 bases not matched to a gene; V was cut back by 5 bases and J by 4 bases. DNA for the CDR3: TGTGCCAGCAGCCCTCGGCGGGGGGCTGGTTACAATGAGCAGTTCTTC. This codes for CASSPRRGAGYNEQFF.

V is TRBV28 and J is TRBJ1-1, with 8 bases lining up with TRBD1. The CDR3 has 14 amino acids. Trimming at V came to 4 bases and at J to 2 bases, leaving 3 bases not matched to a gene. Looked up from germline, CDR1 is MDHEN and CDR2 is SYDVKM. CDR3 sequence: CASSSGQANTEAFF. The CDR3 DNA follows: TGTGCCAGCAGTTCGGGACAGGCTAACACTGAAGCTTTCTTT. Full variable domain (rest looked up from reference TRBV28 and TRBJ1-1): DVKVTQSSRYLVKRTGEKVFLECVQDMDHENMFWYRQDPGLGLRLIYFSYDVKMKEKGDIPEGYSVSREKKERFSLILESASTNQTSMYLCASSSGQANTEAFFGQGTRLTVV.

The gene calls are TRBV6-5 and TRBJ2-2; no firm D call. CDR3 length equals 14 residues. Trimming stripped 6 bases from V and 0 bases from J, with 8 bases between. Per germline, CDR1 MNHEY and CDR2 SVGAGI. The CDR3 DNA is TGTGCCAGCAGCCTGCCTGCGAACACCGGGGAGCTGTTTTTT. Translation: CASSLPANTGELFF.